The following is a T cell receptor (beta chain) sequence with its context. Its target is unknown. This record comes from a study of blood T cells in healthy people across ages. The study's findings and limits: Older age coincided with a roughly linear decline in TCR beta diversity per million T cells.

Germline loops: CDR1 SGHKS, CDR2 YYEKEE (reference sequence). V was clipped by 4 bases and J by 5 bases; unmatched bases: 7. CDR3 size: 14 residues. For the second PCR, which ran for roughly 7 to 11 cycles, a sample-barcoded 5' primer and a J-beta primer mix were used. The authors tagged each cDNA molecule using a template-switch adaptor with 12 random nucleotides. TCRdb recomputed calls from the 5' RACE reads with MiXCR, one row per CDR3 protein. The data show roughly 680,000 distinct CDR3 sequences, 52% seen once. Sequencing input: blood. The sequence came from a woman of 80 years or more in good health. The V call is TRBV5-5, the J call TRBJ2-5; 8 bases are a match to TRBD1. CDR3 sequence: CASSGQGYGETQYF. The CDR3 DNA is TGTGCCAGCAGCGGACAGGGCTACGGGGAGACCCAGTACTTC.